Below, one T cell receptor (beta chain) is given with its context. The record originates from a study of cytomegalovirus exposure and HLA in healthy donors. The CDR3 runs to 13 residues. Germline lookup yields CDR1 SNHLY and CDR2 FYNNEI. Trimming shortened V by 4 bases and J by 3 bases, and 9 bases separated the two germline ends. Primers: 60 Vbeta forward and 13 Jbeta reverse. Original handling: Later reanalysis found around 80 million unique TCR beta chains, approximately 11 million of them shared. Sequencing was performed with immunoSEQ multiplex PCR; in TCRdb, only in-frame clones are kept and a portion is missing. V, J and clone size reflect that table, while D and trimming were determined from the DNA. There are 150,000 to 200,000 clones in the sample; roughly 67% occur only once, and under 7% lies in the top ten.

This receptor was taken from a woman aged 18-29 years in good health and CMV-seropositive. This chain links TRBV2 with TRBJ1-2, with D perhaps matching TRBD1 (5 bases). Specimen: PBMCs. The CDR3 DNA is TGTGCCAGCAGTGTAGGGGTTGACTATGGCTACACCTTC. This sequence encodes CASSVGVDYGYTF.